This TCR beta chain was sequenced for a study of blood T cell repertoires in COVID-19. Original analysis: Reference gene primer amplification gave estimated nucleated cell counts. Repertoires were generated with immunoSEQ multiplex PCR, while TCRdb's copy carries only in-frame clones and drops some. V and J calls and clone size come straight from that table; D and trimming were deduced from the DNA. The sample carries 90,000 to 100,000 clones, roughly 85% recorded once. V was pared by 0 bases and J by 14 bases, with 4 bases of the junction left unmatched. The CDR3 extends over 11 amino acids. Germline V gene sequence: CDR1 DFQATT, CDR2 SNEGSKA (reference sequence).

The source is a man in his 70s with acute or convalescent COVID-19. The sample consisted of peripheral blood. V is TRBV20-1 and J is TRBJ2-3, with 8 nucleotides matching TRBD1. The CDR3 nucleotides read TGCAGTGCTAGAGACTACACAGGGGGGTATTTT. The encoded protein is CSARDYTGGYF.